These 4 T cell receptor beta chains originate from one sample sequenced in a study of T cells after yellow fever vaccination. TCRdb re-analysed the 5' RACE reads in MiXCR, keeping a single row per CDR3 protein. Among fewer than 150,000 distinct CDR3 sequences listed, more than 6% were seen once. This specimen was CD4+ T cells sorted from PBMCs, taken 5 days after the yellow fever booster vaccination. Receptors were obtained from a man aged 25 to 40 who received the YFV17D yellow fever vaccine.

The V and J genes are TRBV7-6 and TRBJ1-3; D unresolved. CDR1 is SGHVS and CDR2 is FNYEAQ in the germline V gene. V was trimmed by 7 bases and J by 0 bases, leaving 13 bases between them. There are 15 residues in the CDR3. CDR3 nucleotide sequence: TGTGCCAGCACCCCTGGGCCAGCCTCTGGAAACACCATATATTTT. It specifies CASTPGPASGNTIYF. Full variable domain (outside the CDR3, taken from reference TRBV7-6 and TRBJ1-3): GAGVSQSPRYKVTKRGQDVALRCDPISGHVSLYWYRQALGQGPEFLTYFNYEAQQDKSGLPNDRFSAERPEGSISTLTIQRTEQRDSAMYRCASTPGPASGNTIYFGEGSWLTVV.

There are many counts of this clonotype. This sequence joins TRBV29-1 and TRBJ2-3; no definite D call. CDR1 SQVTM and CDR2 ANQGSEA come from the germline V gene. Trimming removed 7 bases from V and 0 bases from J, with 8 bases in between. The CDR3 is made up of 12 amino acids. The CDR3 DNA reads as TGCAGCGCCCGTTCCAGCACAGATACGCAGTATTTT. Its translation: CSARSSTDTQYF.

There are many counts of this clonotype. The genes are TRBV5-1 and TRBJ2-1; D is unresolved. Germline assignment: CDR1 SGHRS and CDR2 YFSETQ. Deletions cut 4 bases from V and 5 bases from J, with 19 bases between. The CDR3 spans 16 residues. As DNA, the CDR3 is TGCGCCAGCAGCAATAATCTAGGACGGAATAACAATGAGCAGTTCTTC. Residues: CASSNNLGRNNNEQFF.

This clonotype appeared many times. This chain links TRBV12-3 or TRBV12-4 with TRBJ2-5; 10 bases align to TRBD1. The V gene end was trimmed by 5 bases and the J gene end by 4 bases; junction bases not matched to a gene: 4. The length of the CDR3 is 14 residues. Here the CDR3 DNA reads TGTGCCAGCAGTCCCCGGGACAGGGGAGAGACCCAGTACTTC. This translates into CASSPRDRGETQYF.